This note documents a single T cell receptor beta chain sequence. Its antigen is still unknown. This sample was included in a study of radiation and T cells in renal cell carcinoma. Points from the study as a whole: Top tumor clonotypes rose in blood 2 weeks post-radiation, then contracted.

The time point was: blood 4 weeks post-SBRT, at nephrectomy. Treatment defined: 15 Gy SBRT to primary tumor, nephrectomy 4 weeks later. Nephrectomy followed 15 Gy stereotactic body radiation by 4 weeks. Blood was sampled at baseline, 2 weeks and 4 weeks after SBRT. CDR3 length: 14 amino acids. From germline, CDR1 is MNHEY and CDR2 SVGAGI. Trimming shortened V by 6 bases and J by 3 bases, and 14 bases separated the two germline ends. Only in-frame clones appear in the TCRdb table, and some are missing; sequencing was by immunoSEQ multiplex PCR. The sample has about 83,000 clones; around four fifths are singletons.

The sequence came from an older woman with renal cell carcinoma. The material sequenced was blood, taken from a patient whose treatment included radiotherapy and nephrectomy. The chain couples TRBV6-5 to TRBJ1-1, with D perhaps matching TRBD1 (5 bases). In DNA, the CDR3 is TGTGCCAGCAGCAAGGGGATTGCGGACACTGAAGCTTTCTTT. Protein: CASSKGIADTEAFF.